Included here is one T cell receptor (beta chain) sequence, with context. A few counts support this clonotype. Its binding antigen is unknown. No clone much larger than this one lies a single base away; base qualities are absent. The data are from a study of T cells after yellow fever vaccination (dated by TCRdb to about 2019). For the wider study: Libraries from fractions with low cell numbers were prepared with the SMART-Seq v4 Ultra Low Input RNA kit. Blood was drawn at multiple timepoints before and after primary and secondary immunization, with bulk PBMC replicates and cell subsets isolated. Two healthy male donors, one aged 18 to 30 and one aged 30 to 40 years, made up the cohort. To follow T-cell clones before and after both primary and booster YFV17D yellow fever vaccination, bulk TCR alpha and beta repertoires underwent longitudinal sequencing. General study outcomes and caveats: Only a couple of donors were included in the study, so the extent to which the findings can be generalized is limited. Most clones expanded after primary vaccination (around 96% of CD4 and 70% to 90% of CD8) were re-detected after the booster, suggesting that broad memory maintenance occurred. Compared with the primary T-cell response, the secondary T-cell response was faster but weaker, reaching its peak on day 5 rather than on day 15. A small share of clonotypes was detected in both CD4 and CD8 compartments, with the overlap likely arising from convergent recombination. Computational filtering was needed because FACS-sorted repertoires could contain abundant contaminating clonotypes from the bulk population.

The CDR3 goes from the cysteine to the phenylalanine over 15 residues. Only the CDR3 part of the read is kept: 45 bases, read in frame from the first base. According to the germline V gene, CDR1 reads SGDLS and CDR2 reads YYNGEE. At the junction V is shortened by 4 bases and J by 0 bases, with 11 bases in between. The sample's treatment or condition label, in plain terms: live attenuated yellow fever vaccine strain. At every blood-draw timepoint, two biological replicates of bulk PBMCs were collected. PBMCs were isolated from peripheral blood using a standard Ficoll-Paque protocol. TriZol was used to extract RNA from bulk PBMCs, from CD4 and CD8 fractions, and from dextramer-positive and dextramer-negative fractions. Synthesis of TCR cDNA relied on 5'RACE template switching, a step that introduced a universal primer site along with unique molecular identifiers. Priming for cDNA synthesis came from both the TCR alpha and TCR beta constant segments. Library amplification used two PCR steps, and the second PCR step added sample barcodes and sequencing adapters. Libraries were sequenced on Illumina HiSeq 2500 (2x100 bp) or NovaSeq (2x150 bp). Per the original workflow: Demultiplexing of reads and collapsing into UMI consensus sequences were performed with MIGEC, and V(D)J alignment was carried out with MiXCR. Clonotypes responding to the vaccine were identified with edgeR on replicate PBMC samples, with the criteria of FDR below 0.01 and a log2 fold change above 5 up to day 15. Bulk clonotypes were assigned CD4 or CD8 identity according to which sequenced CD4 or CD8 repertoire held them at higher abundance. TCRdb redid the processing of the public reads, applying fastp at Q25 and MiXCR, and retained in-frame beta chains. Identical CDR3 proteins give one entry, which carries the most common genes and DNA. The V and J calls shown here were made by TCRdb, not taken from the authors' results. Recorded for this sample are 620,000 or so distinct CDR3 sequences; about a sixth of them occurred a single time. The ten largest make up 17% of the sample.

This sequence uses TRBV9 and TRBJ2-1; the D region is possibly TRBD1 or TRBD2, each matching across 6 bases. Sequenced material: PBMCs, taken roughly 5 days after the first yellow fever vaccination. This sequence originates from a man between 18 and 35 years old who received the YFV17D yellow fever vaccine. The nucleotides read TGTGCCAGCAGCCCCCGGGGGCCCTCCTACAATGAGCAGTTCTTC. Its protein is CASSPRGPSYNEQFF.